These T cell receptor beta chains were read from a single sample in a study of esophageal squamous cell carcinoma under preoperative chemotherapy. TCRdb passed the PCR reads through MiXCR, listing each CDR3 protein once. The table has about 30,000 distinct CDR3 sequences, under 60% seen once. The specimen was collected from a patient given preoperative chemotherapy. The receptors here all came from a human donor with esophageal squamous cell carcinoma. The donor label of this sample is uncertain. The CDR3 runs from the conserved cysteine through the conserved F or W. The D gene is left open where the match is weak. Clone size is stated in some rows and not others, as once, few, many or a class when expanded.

abundance: many; v_gene: TRBV6-1; j_gene: TRBJ1-1; len: 12; d_gene: .; CDR3aa: CASGGQYTEAFF; CDR3nt: TGTGCCAGCGGTGGACAGTACACTGAAGCTTTCTTT
abundance: .; v_gene: TRBV7-9; j_gene: TRBJ2-5; len: 13; d_gene: .; CDR3aa: CAGSSGSQETQYF; CDR3nt: TGTGCCGGGAGTTCCGGTAGTCAAGAGACCCAGTATTTC
abundance: .; v_gene: TRBV7-3; j_gene: TRBJ2-5; len: 16; d_gene: TRBD1; CDR3aa: CASGGTGGRVQETQYF; CDR3nt: TGTGCCAGCGGCGGGACAGGGGGCCGAGTCCAAGAGACCCAGTACTTC
abundance: .; v_gene: TRBV12-3/TRBV12-4; j_gene: TRBJ2-5; len: 14; d_gene: .; CDR3aa: CAGRGGRHQDTQYF; CDR3nt: TGTGCGGGGCGCGGGGGCCGTCACCAAGACACCCAGTACTTC
abundance: few; v_gene: TRBV28; j_gene: TRBJ2-7; len: 12; d_gene: .; CDR3aa: CASRTGAYEQYF; CDR3nt: TGTGCCAGCAGGACAGGCGCCTACGAGCAGTACTTC
abundance: .; v_gene: TRBV11-2; j_gene: TRBJ2-7; len: 14; d_gene: .; CDR3aa: CAGNGGRDPETQYF; CDR3nt: TGTGCGGGCAACGGGGGCCGTGACCCAGAGACGCAGTACTTC
abundance: once; v_gene: TRBV6-1; j_gene: TRBJ2-7; len: 16; d_gene: .; CDR3aa: CASGGFWGSYKDTQYF; CDR3nt: TGTGCCAGCGGGGGATTTTGGGGAAGCTACAAAGATACGCAGTACTTC
abundance: many; v_gene: TRBV7-6; j_gene: TRBJ1-3; len: 13; d_gene: .; CDR3aa: CASSLAAGNTIYF; CDR3nt: TGTGCCAGCAGCTTAGCGGCAGGAAACACCATATATTTT
abundance: many; v_gene: TRBV6-4; j_gene: TRBJ1-1; len: 14; d_gene: .; CDR3aa: CARDEGRANTEAFF; CDR3nt: TGTGCCAGGGATGAAGGCAGGGCGAACACTGAAGCTTTCTTT
abundance: .; v_gene: TRBV7-8; j_gene: TRBJ2-5; len: 15; d_gene: .; CDR3aa: CAARPGGLAQETQYF; CDR3nt: TGTGCCGCGAGGCCCGGCGGCCTTGCCCAAGAGACCCAGTACTTC
abundance: .; v_gene: TRBV10-2; j_gene: TRBJ2-6; len: 15; d_gene: .; CDR3aa: CATNAGTAGANVLTF; CDR3nt: TGCGCCACAAACGCCGGAACTGCTGGGGCCAACGTCCTGACTTTC
abundance: .; v_gene: TRBV20-1; j_gene: TRBJ1-1; len: 12; d_gene: .; CDR3aa: CSARDQGRQAFF; CDR3nt: TGCAGTGCTAGAGATCAGGGCAGACAAGCTTTCTTT
abundance: few; v_gene: TRBV7-2; j_gene: TRBJ2-7; len: 15; d_gene: .; CDR3aa: CASGGGGAGVYEQYF; CDR3nt: TGTGCCAGCGGGGGGGGGGGGGCGGGAGTCTACGAGCAGTACTTC
abundance: many; v_gene: TRBV7-8; j_gene: TRBJ1-1; len: 14; d_gene: .; CDR3aa: CASSRLGAGTEAFF; CDR3nt: TGTGCCAGCAGCCGCCTAGGGGCGGGTACTGAAGCTTTCTTT
abundance: .; v_gene: TRBV28; j_gene: TRBJ1-1; len: 14; d_gene: .; CDR3aa: CASTKQVTNTEAFF; CDR3nt: TGTGCCAGCACCAAACAGGTGACGAACACTGAAGCTTTCTTT
abundance: .; v_gene: TRBV6-5; j_gene: TRBJ2-2; len: 16; d_gene: .; CDR3aa: CASSFLPGVNTGALYF; CDR3nt: TGTGCCAGCAGTTTTTTGCCGGGAGTGAACACCGGGGCGCTGTATTTT
abundance: .; v_gene: TRBV6-1; j_gene: TRBJ2-7; len: 12; d_gene: TRBD1; CDR3aa: CASSRDSYEQYF; CDR3nt: TGTGCCAGCAGTCGGGACAGCTACGAGCAGTACTTC
abundance: .; v_gene: TRBV7-2; j_gene: TRBJ2-1; len: 15; d_gene: .; CDR3aa: CARGFLAVSTDEQYF; CDR3nt: TGTGCCCGGGGCTTTTTGGCTGTTAGCACGGATGAGCAGTATTTC
abundance: .; v_gene: TRBV7-7; j_gene: TRBJ1-2; len: 14; d_gene: .; CDR3aa: CASKSGIWNYGYTF; CDR3nt: TGTGCTAGCAAGTCGGGGATATGGAACTATGGCTACACCTTC
abundance: many; v_gene: TRBV7-2; j_gene: TRBJ2-1; len: 14; d_gene: TRBD2; CDR3aa: CASSLAGGLHEQFF; CDR3nt: TGTGCCAGCAGCTTGGCGGGAGGCTTACATGAGCAGTTCTTC
abundance: .; v_gene: TRBV7-2; j_gene: TRBJ2-4; len: 11; d_gene: .; CDR3aa: CATTRKDTQYF; CDR3nt: TGTGCCACCACTAGAAAAGATACTCAGTATTTC
abundance: .; v_gene: TRBV7-6; j_gene: TRBJ2-5; len: 14; d_gene: .; CDR3aa: CASSLDGDQESQYF; CDR3nt: TGTGCCAGCAGCTTAGACGGGGACCAAGAGTCCCAGTATTTC
abundance: few; v_gene: TRBV7-8; j_gene: TRBJ2-3; len: 15; d_gene: .; CDR3aa: CASSLTMSRKDTQYF; CDR3nt: TGTGCCAGCAGCTTAACGATGAGTAGGAAGGATACGCAGTATTTT
abundance: many; v_gene: TRBV7-2; j_gene: TRBJ1-1; len: 13; d_gene: TRBD1; CDR3aa: CASSQNRQGEAFF; CDR3nt: TGTGCCAGCAGCCAAAACCGACAGGGAGAAGCTTTCTTT
abundance: .; v_gene: TRBV7-8; j_gene: TRBJ2-2; len: 15; d_gene: .; CDR3aa: CASSSEAVRTDTLYF; CDR3nt: TGTGCCAGCAGCTCGGAGGCTGTCAGGACCGATACGCTGTATTTT
abundance: many; v_gene: TRBV11-3; j_gene: TRBJ2-7; len: 14; d_gene: .; CDR3aa: CASSSTGGGYEQYF; CDR3nt: TGTGCCAGCAGCTCCACAGGGGGGGGCTACGAGCAGTACTTC
abundance: .; v_gene: TRBV7-7; j_gene: TRBJ2-3; len: 14; d_gene: .; CDR3aa: CASSLGGATDTQYF; CDR3nt: TGTGCCAGCAGCTTAGGCGGAGCCACAGATACGCAGTATTTT
abundance: many; v_gene: TRBV10-3; j_gene: TRBJ2-1; len: 14; d_gene: .; CDR3aa: CAARGGAGWNEQFF; CDR3nt: TGTGCCGCGAGAGGGGGCGCGGGGTGGAATGAGCAGTTCTTC
abundance: .; v_gene: TRBV11-3; j_gene: TRBJ2-7; len: 18; d_gene: .; CDR3aa: CASSWEMGGRTNSYEQYF; CDR3nt: TGTGCCAGCAGCTGGGAGATGGGTGGACGGACGAACTCCTACGAGCAGTACTTC
abundance: few; v_gene: TRBV7-2; j_gene: TRBJ2-4; len: 16; d_gene: .; CDR3aa: CASRAQGLRAKDTQYF; CDR3nt: TGTGCCAGCCGCGCCCAGGGGCTGAGAGCCAAAGACACGCAGTACTTC
abundance: many; v_gene: TRBV6-1; j_gene: TRBJ1-1; len: 14; d_gene: .; CDR3aa: CASSESGENTEAFF; CDR3nt: TGTGCCAGCAGTGAATCAGGGGAAAACACTGAAGCTTTCTTT
abundance: .; v_gene: TRBV11-2; j_gene: TRBJ2-1; len: 16; d_gene: TRBD1; CDR3aa: CASSRDPGQWTYEQFF; CDR3nt: TGTGCCAGCAGCAGAGACCCGGGACAGTGGACTTACGAGCAGTTCTTC
abundance: .; v_gene: TRBV7-8; j_gene: TRBJ2-7; len: 14; d_gene: .; CDR3aa: CASSPSDSAYEQYF; CDR3nt: TGTGCCAGCAGCCCAAGTGACTCAGCCTACGAGCAGTACTTC
abundance: .; v_gene: TRBV7-6; j_gene: TRBJ1-2; len: 14; d_gene: .; CDR3aa: CASSPRTDNYGYTF; CDR3nt: TGTGCCAGCAGCCCGCGGACGGATAACTATGGCTACACCTTC
abundance: .; v_gene: TRBV11-3; j_gene: TRBJ2-1; len: 12; d_gene: .; CDR3aa: CASSALRDLQFF; CDR3nt: TGTGCCAGCAGCGCGTTACGGGACTTACAGTTCTTC
abundance: .; v_gene: TRBV7-8; j_gene: TRBJ2-3; len: 20; d_gene: TRBD2; CDR3aa: CASSLKQRESGLRGKDTQYF; CDR3nt: TGTGCCAGCAGCCTTAAGCAGCGGGAGTCGGGGCTCCGGGGCAAAGACACGCAGTATTTC
abundance: .; v_gene: TRBV11-2; j_gene: TRBJ2-7; len: 15; d_gene: TRBD1; CDR3aa: CASSYPDRGGHEQYF; CDR3nt: TGTGCCAGCAGCTACCCGGACAGGGGCGGCCACGAGCAGTACTTC
abundance: .; v_gene: TRBV7-2; j_gene: TRBJ2-3; len: 16; d_gene: TRBD2; CDR3aa: CASSWTSGIGTDTQYF; CDR3nt: TGTGCCAGCAGCTGGACTAGCGGGATAGGCACAGATACGCAGTATTTT
abundance: .; v_gene: TRBV20-1; j_gene: TRBJ2-1; len: 14; d_gene: .; CDR3aa: CSARDRKGYNEQFF; CDR3nt: TGCAGTGCTAGAGACCGAAAAGGGTACAATGAGCAGTTCTTC
abundance: .; v_gene: TRBV7-2; j_gene: TRBJ2-7; len: 14; d_gene: TRBD2; CDR3aa: CASSFRTSGYEQYF; CDR3nt: TGTGCCAGCAGCTTCCGGACTAGCGGCTACGAGCAGTACTTC
abundance: .; v_gene: TRBV9; j_gene: TRBJ2-3; len: 12; d_gene: .; CDR3aa: CASSVDWQERYF; CDR3nt: TGTGCCAGCAGCGTAGACTGGCAGGAACGGTATTTT
abundance: .; v_gene: TRBV6-1; j_gene: TRBJ2-2; len: 15; d_gene: TRBD2; CDR3aa: CASTLLAGEAGELFF; CDR3nt: TGTGCCAGCACCCTACTAGCGGGAGAGGCCGGGGAGCTGTTTTTT
abundance: .; v_gene: TRBV7-2; j_gene: TRBJ2-5; len: 16; d_gene: TRBD2; CDR3aa: CASGGAGGGAQETQYF; CDR3nt: TGTGCCAGCGGGGGAGCGGGGGGCGGGGCCCAAGAGACCCAGTACTTC
abundance: many; v_gene: TRBV19; j_gene: TRBJ2-3; len: 15; d_gene: TRBD2; CDR3aa: CASSIGLAGGDTQYF; CDR3nt: TGTGCCAGTAGTATTGGACTAGCGGGAGGAGATACGCAGTATTTT